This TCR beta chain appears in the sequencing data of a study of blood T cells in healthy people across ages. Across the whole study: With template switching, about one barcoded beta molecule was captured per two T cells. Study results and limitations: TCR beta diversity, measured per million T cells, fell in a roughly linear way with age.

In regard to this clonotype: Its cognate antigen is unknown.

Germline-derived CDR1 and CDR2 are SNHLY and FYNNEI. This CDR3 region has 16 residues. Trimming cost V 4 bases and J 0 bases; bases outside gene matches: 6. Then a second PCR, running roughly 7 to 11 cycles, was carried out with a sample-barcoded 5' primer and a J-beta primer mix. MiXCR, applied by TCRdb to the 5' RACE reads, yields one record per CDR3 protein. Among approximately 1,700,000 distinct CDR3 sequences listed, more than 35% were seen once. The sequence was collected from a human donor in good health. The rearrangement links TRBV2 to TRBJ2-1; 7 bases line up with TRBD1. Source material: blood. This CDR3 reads CASSAGTESSYNEQFF. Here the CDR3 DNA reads TGTGCCAGCAGTGCCGGGACAGAGAGCTCCTACAATGAGCAGTTCTTC.